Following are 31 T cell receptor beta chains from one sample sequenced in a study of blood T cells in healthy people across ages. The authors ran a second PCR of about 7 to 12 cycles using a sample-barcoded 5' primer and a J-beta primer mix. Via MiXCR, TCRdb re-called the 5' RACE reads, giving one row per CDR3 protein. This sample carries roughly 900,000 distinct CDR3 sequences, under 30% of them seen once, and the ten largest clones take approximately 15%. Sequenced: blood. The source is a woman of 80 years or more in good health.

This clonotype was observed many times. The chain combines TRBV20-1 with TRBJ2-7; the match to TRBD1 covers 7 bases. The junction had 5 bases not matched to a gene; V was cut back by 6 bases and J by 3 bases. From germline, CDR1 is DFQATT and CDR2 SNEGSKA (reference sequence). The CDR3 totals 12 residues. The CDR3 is CSAEDRLYEQYF. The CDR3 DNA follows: TGCAGTGCCGAGGACAGGCTCTACGAGCAGTACTTC.

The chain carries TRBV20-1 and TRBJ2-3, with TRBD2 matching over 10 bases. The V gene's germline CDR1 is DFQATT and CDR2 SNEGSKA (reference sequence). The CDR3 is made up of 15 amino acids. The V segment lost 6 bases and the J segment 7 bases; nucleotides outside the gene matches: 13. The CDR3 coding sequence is TGCAGTGCCTCAGTATCAGCGGGGGGGCCTCATACGCAGTATTTT. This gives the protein CSASVSAGGPHTQYF.

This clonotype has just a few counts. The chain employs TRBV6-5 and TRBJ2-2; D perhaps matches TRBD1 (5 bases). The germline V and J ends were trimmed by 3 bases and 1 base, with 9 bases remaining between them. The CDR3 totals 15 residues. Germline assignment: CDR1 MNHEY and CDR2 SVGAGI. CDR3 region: CASSYSQGNTGELFF. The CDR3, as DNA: TGTGCCAGCAGTTATTCTCAGGGGAACACCGGGGAGCTGTTTTTT.

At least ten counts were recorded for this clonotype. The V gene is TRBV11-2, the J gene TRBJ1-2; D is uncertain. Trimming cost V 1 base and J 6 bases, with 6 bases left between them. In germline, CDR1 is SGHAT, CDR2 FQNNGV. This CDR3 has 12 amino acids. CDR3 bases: TGTGCCAGCAGCTTAGGGTATGATGGCTACACCTTC. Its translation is CASSLGYDGYTF.

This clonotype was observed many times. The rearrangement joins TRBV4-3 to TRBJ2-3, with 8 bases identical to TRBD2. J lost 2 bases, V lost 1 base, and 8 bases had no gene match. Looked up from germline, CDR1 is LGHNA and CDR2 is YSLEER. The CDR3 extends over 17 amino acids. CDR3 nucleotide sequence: TGCGCCAGCAGCCAAGTTGGAGCGGGGGTTAACACAGATACGCAGTATTTT. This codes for CASSQVGAGVNTDTQYF.

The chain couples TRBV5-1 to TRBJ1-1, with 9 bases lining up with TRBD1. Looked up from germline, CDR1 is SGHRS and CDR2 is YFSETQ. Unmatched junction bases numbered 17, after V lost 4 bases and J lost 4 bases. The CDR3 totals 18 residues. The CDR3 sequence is CASSIQPRDREIGTEAFF. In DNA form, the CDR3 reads TGCGCCAGCAGCATCCAACCCCGGGACAGGGAAATCGGCACTGAAGCTTTCTTT.

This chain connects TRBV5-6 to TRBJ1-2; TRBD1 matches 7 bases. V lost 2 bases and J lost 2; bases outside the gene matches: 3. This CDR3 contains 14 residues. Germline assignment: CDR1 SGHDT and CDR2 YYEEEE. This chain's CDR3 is CASSFMTGNYGYTF. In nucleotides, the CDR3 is TGTGCCAGCAGCTTTATGACAGGGAACTATGGCTACACCTTC.

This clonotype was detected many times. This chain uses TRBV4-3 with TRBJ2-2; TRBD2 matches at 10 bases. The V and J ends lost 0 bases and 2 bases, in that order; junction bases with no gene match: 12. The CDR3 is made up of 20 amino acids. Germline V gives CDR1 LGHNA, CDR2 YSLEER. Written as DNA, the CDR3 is TGCGCCAGCAGCCAAGATATTCCCCGGACTAGCGGCAGAAACACCGGGGAGCTGTTTTTT. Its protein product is CASSQDIPRTSGRNTGELFF.

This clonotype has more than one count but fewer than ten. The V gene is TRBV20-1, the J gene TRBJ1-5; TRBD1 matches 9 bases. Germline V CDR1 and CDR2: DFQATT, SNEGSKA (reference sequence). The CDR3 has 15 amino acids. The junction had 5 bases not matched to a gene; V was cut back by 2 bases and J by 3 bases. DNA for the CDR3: TGCAGTGCTAGAATGGGACAGGGCTACAATCAGCCCCAGCATTTT. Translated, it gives CSARMGQGYNQPQHF.

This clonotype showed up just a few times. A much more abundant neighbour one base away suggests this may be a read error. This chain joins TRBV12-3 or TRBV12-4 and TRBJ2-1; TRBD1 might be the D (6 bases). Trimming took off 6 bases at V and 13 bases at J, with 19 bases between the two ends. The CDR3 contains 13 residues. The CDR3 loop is CASRPTGTETQFF. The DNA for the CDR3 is TGTGCCAGCAGGCCTACAGGGACGGAGACCCAGTTCTTC.

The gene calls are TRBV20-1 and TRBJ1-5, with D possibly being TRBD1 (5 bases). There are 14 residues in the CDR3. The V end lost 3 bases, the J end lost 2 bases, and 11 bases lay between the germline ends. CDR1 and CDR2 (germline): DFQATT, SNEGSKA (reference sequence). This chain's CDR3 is CSARLGTGNQPQHF. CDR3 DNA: TGCAGTGCTAGGCTCGGGACGGGCAATCAGCCCCAGCATTTT.

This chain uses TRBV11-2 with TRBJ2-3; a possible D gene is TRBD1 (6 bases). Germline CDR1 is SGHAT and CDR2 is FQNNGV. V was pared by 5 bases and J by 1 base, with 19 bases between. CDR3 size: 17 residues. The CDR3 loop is CASSIPISRGGTDTQYF. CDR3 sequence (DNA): TGTGCCAGCAGCATTCCTATATCCAGGGGCGGCACAGATACGCAGTATTTT.

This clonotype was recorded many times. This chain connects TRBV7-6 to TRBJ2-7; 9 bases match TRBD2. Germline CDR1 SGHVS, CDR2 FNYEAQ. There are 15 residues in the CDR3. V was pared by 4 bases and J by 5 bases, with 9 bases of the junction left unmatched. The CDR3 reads CASSSNSGGIDEQYF. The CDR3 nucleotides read TGTGCCAGCAGCTCAAATAGCGGGGGAATCGACGAGCAGTACTTC.

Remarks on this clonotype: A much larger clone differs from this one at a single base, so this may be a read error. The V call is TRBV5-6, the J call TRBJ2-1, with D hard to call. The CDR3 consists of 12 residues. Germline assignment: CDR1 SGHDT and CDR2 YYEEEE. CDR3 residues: CASSFSHKEQFF. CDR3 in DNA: TGTGCCAGCAGCTTCTCCCACAAAGAGCAGTTCTTC.

In DNA, the CDR3 is TGTGCCATCAGTGAGTACATTAGTTACAATGAGCAGTTCTTC. Amino acid sequence: CAISEYISYNEQFF. V gene TRBV10-3 combines with J gene TRBJ2-1; D ambiguous. The CDR3 totals 14 residues. Trimming took off 1 base at V and 4 bases at J, with 8 bases between the two ends. Germline V gives CDR1 ENHRY, CDR2 SYGVKD.

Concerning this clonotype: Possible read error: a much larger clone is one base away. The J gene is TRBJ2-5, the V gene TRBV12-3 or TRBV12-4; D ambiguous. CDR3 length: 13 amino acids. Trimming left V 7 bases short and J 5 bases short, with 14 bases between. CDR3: CASKVGGCETQYF. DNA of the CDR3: TGTGCCAGCAAGGTTGGCGGATGCGAGACCCAGTACTTC.

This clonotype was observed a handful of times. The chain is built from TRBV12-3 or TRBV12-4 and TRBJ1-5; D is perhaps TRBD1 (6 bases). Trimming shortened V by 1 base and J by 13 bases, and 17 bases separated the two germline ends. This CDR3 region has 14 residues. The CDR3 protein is CASSLGTEVNWQHF. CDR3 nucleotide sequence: TGTGCCAGCAGTTTAGGGACAGAGGTGAACTGGCAGCATTTT.

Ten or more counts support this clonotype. This CDR3 is CASFVGRGNYGYTF. In DNA form, the CDR3 reads TGTGCCAGCTTTGTTGGCAGGGGCAACTATGGCTACACCTTC. V is TRBV2 and J is TRBJ1-2; a weak D match, TRBD1 (6 bases). V was pared by 8 bases and J by 2 bases, with 15 bases between. There are 14 residues in the CDR3. Per germline, CDR1 SNHLY and CDR2 FYNNEI.

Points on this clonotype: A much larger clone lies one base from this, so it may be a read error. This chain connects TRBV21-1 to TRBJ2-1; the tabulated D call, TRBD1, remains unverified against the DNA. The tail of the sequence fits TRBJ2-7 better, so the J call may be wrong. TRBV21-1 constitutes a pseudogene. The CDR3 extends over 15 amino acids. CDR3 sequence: CASSNGTGVQHEQYF. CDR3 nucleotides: TGTGCCAGCAGCAACGGGACAGGGGTTCAGCACGAGCAGTACTTC.

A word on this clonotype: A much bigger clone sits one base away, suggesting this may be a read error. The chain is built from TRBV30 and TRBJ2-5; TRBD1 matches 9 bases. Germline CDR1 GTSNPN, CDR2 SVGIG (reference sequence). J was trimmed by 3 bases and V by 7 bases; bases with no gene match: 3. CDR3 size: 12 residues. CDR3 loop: CALDRGEETQYF. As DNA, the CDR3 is TGTGCCTTGGACAGGGGAGAAGAGACCCAGTACTTC.

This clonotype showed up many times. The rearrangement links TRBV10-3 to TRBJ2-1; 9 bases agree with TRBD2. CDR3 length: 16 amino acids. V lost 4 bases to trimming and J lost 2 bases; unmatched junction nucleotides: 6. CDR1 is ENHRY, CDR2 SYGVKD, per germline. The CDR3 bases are TGTGCCATCAGTGCCGGTTCTAGCGGGGCCTACAATGAGCAGTTCTTC. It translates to CAISAGSSGAYNEQFF.

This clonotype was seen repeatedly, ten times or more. CDR3 bases: TGTGCCAGCAGCGTAGGTTTCATTGGCCAATCTGGGAGATGGGGAGATACGCAGTATTTT. Protein sequence: CASSVGFIGQSGRWGDTQYF. The chain combines TRBV9 with TRBJ2-3, with D possibly TRBD2 on 5 matching bases. CDR1 is SGDLS and CDR2 is YYNGEE in the germline V gene. The germline V and J ends were trimmed by 0 bases and 5 bases, with 28 bases remaining between them. The CDR3 is made up of 20 amino acids.

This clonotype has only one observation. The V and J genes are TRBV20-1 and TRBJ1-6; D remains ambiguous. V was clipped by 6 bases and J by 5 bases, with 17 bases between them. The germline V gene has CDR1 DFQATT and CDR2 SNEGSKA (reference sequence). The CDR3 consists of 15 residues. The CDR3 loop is CSAGRGASDNSPLHF. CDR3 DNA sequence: TGCAGTGCCGGGCGGGGAGCATCAGATAATTCACCCCTCCACTTT.

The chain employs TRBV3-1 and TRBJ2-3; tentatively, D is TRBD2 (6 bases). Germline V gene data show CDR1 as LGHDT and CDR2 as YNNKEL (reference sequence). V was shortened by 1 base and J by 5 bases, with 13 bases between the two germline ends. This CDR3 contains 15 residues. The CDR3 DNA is TGTGCCAGCAGCCAAGGTGGGATCGGGGGAGATACGCAGTATTTT. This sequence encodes CASSQGGIGGDTQYF.

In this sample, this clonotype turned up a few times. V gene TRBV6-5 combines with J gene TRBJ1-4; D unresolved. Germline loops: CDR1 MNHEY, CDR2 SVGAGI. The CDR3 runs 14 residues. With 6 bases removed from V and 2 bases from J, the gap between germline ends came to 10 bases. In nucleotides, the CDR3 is TGTGCCAGCAGACCTAGGAGGACTAATGAAAAACTGTTTTTT. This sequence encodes CASRPRRTNEKLFF.

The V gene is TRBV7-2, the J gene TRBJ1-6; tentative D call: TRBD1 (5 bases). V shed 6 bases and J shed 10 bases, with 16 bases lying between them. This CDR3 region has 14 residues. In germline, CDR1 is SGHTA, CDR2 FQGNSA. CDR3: CASRPGTDRSPLHF. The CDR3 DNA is TGTGCCAGCAGACCTGGGACCGATCGGTCACCCCTCCACTTT.

CDR3 bases: TGTGCCAGCAGCCAGAGGACCTTTGCAACTAATGAAAAACTGTTTTTT. Its protein product is CASSQRTFATNEKLFF. The chain links TRBV11-2 to TRBJ1-4; D is unresolved. Trimming removed 5 bases from V and 0 bases from J, with 13 bases in between. The CDR3 is made up of 16 amino acids. CDR1 and CDR2 (germline): SGHAT, FQNNGV.

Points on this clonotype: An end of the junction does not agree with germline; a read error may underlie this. CDR3 sequence (DNA): TGCGCCAGCAGCCCACCAATGGGTAGCGGGGTGAGCACAGACACGCAGTATTTT. It specifies CASSPPMGSGVSTDTQYF. This chain links TRBV5-1 with TRBJ2-3, with 8 nucleotides matching TRBD2. This CDR3 region has 18 residues. Germline assignment: CDR1 SGHRS and CDR2 YFSETQ. The full variable domain, with the rest looked up from reference TRBV5-1 and TRBJ2-3, is KAGVTQTPRYLIKTRGQQVTLSCSPISGHRSVSWYQQTPGQGLQFLFEYFSETQRNKGNFPGRFSGRQFSNSRSEMNVSTLELGDSALYLCASSPPMGSGVSTDTQYFGPGTRLTVL.

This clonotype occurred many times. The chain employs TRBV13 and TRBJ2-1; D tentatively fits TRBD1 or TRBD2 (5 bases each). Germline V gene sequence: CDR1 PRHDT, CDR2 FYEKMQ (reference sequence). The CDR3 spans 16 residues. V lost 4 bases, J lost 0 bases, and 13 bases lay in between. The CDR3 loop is CASSSSPGSSYNEQFF. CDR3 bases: TGTGCCAGCAGCTCGTCTCCAGGGAGCTCCTACAATGAGCAGTTCTTC.

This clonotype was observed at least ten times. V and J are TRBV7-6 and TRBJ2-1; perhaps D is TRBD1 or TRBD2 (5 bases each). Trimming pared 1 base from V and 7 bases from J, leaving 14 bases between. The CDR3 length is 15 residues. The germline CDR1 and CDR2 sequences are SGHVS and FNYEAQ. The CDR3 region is CASSLGHGALNEQFF. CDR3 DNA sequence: TGTGCCAGCAGCTTAGGTCACGGGGCCTTAAATGAGCAGTTCTTC.

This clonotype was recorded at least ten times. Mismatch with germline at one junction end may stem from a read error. The CDR3 DNA is TGTGCTAGCAGCTTAGCGGGCAGGACAGAGACCCAGTACTTC. It is translated as CASSLAGRTETQYF. The chain couples TRBV7-7 to TRBJ2-5, with 7 bases lining up with TRBD2. This CDR3 has 14 residues. The germline gives CDR1 SSHAT, CDR2 FNYEAQ (reference sequence).